The 21 T cell receptor beta chains given below trace back to one sample, sequenced in a study of long-term antiretroviral therapy in people with HIV. The libraries were made with immunoSEQ v3.0 at survey level. The method was immunoSEQ multiplex PCR; TCRdb's version includes in-frame clones alone and lacks a portion of them. This table has about 28,000 clones, 84% appearing once. The material was unsorted PBMCs, obtained 0.4 years after starting antiretroviral therapy. These receptors were obtained from a man aged 18 to 29 with HIV.

The rearrangement joins TRBV18 to TRBJ2-4; D may be TRBD2 (6 bases). V was shortened by 6 bases and J by 2 bases, with 14 bases between the two germline ends. Germline-derived CDR1 and CDR2 are KGHSH and LQKENI. This CDR3 comprises 15 residues. The CDR3 here is CASSLRRDPKNIQYF. The DNA for the CDR3 is TGTGCCAGCTCGCTCAGGAGGGACCCCAAAAACATTCAGTACTTC.

CDR3 in amino acids: CATSRGTSGGDEQYF. The CDR3 nucleotides read TGTGCCACCAGCAGAGGGACTAGCGGAGGAGACGAGCAGTACTTC. The J gene is TRBJ2-7, the V gene TRBV15, with 10 bases aligning to TRBD2. V dropped 1 base and J dropped 5; count of bases not matched to a gene: 5. The CDR3 totals 15 residues. The germline V gene encodes CDR1 LNHNV and CDR2 YYDKDF (reference sequence).

This clone was counted once. This CDR3 is CARTGTEAFF. CDR3 coding DNA: TGTGCCAGAACCGGGACAGAAGCTTTCTTT. The chain joins TRBV19 to TRBJ1-1, with D possibly matching TRBD1 (6 bases). Germline CDR1 LNHDA, CDR2 SQIVND (reference sequence). Trimming left V 9 bases short and J 8 bases short, with 10 bases between. This CDR3 is built from 10 residues.

In this sample, this clone turned up a few times. The rearrangement links TRBV7-9 to TRBJ2-3; perhaps TRBD2 as D (6 bases). Trimming pared 5 bases from V and 7 bases from J, leaving 16 bases between. The germline V gene has CDR1 SEHNR and CDR2 FQNEAQ (reference sequence). The CDR3 sequence is 14 residues long. The CDR3 region has the DNA TGTGCCAGCAGCCCTCCGGAAGGACTACATACGCAGTATTTT. The encoded protein is CASSPPEGLHTQYF.

The chain combines TRBV7-2 with TRBJ2-7; no clear D. The CDR3 totals 15 residues. The V end lost 2 bases, the J end lost 1 base, and 12 bases lay between the germline ends. Germline assignment: CDR1 SGHTA and CDR2 FQGNSA. The CDR3 nucleotides read TGTGCCAGCAGCTTATCAAAGGCCTCGTCCTACGAGCAGTACTTC. Protein sequence: CASSLSKASSYEQYF.

This clone was counted a single time. The chain recombines TRBV13 with TRBJ1-1, with a tentative D call TRBD1 (5 bases). V shed 1 base and J shed 4 bases, with 10 bases lying between them. The germline CDR1 and CDR2 sequences are PRHDT and FYEKMQ (reference sequence). CDR3 length: 14 amino acids. The CDR3 region has the DNA TGTGCCAGCAGCTTAGATGAGGGGTCCACTGAAGCTTTCTTT. It is translated as CASSLDEGSTEAFF. Based on the CDR3 plus reference TRBV13 and TRBJ1-1, the full variable domain is AAGVIQSPRHLIKEKRETATLKCYPIPRHDTVYWYQQGPGQDPQFLISFYEKMQSDKGSIPDRFSAQQFSDYHSELNMSSLELGDSALYFCASSLDEGSTEAFFGQGTRLTVV.

The V gene is TRBV6-5, the J gene TRBJ2-5; no clear D gene. The germline V gene encodes CDR1 MNHEY and CDR2 SVGAGI. The CDR3 is made up of 14 amino acids. Trimming left V 2 bases short and J 2 bases short, with 9 bases between. Here the CDR3 DNA reads TGTGCCAGCAGTTACGACGGAGAACAAGAGACCCAGTACTTC. It translates to CASSYDGEQETQYF.

The rearrangement uses TRBV18 and TRBJ2-5, with D maybe TRBD1 (6 bases). With 5 bases removed from V and 5 bases from J, the gap between germline ends came to 12 bases. Looked up from germline, CDR1 is KGHSH and CDR2 is LQKENI. This CDR3 is 13 amino acids long. CDR3 amino acids: CASSEQGGETQYF. CDR3 DNA: TGTGCCAGCTCAGAACAGGGCGGCGAGACCCAGTACTTC.

The rearrangement links TRBV13 to TRBJ1-2; D is perhaps TRBD1 (6 bases). The CDR3 runs to 12 residues. Trimming left V 10 bases short and J 9 bases short, with 18 bases between. Germline values: CDR1 PRHDT, CDR2 FYEKMQ (reference sequence). CDR3 DNA: TGTGCCATCCGATCGGGGGGCCACCGCTACACCTTC. Translated: CAIRSGGHRYTF.

This chain connects TRBV28 to TRBJ2-5, with D possibly TRBD2 on 6 matching bases. The CDR3 runs 15 residues. V was shortened by 6 bases and J by 0 bases, with 14 bases between the two germline ends. The germline CDR1 and CDR2 sequences are MDHEN and SYDVKM. The CDR3 loop is CASRVGRDYQETQYF. CDR3 nucleotide sequence: TGTGCCAGCAGGGTTGGCAGGGACTACCAAGAGACCCAGTACTTC.

The chain recombines TRBV7-9 with TRBJ2-2, with a possible D match to TRBD2 (5 bases). Germline V gives CDR1 SEHNR, CDR2 FQNEAQ (reference sequence). The CDR3 is made up of 15 amino acids. Trimming cost V 3 bases and J 0 bases, with 8 bases left between them. CDR3 residues: CASSFRESNTGELFF. In DNA, the CDR3 is TGTGCCAGCAGCTTTAGGGAGTCGAACACCGGGGAGCTGTTTTTT.

The CDR3 DNA reads TGTGCCACCAGCGCCGCTTCGGAGTTGGCTTTCTTT. Amino acid sequence: CATSAASELAFF. V and J are TRBV15 and TRBJ1-1; D is ambiguous. CDR3 length: 12 residues. The germline gives CDR1 LNHNV, CDR2 YYDKDF (reference sequence). V was clipped by 5 bases and J by 11 bases, with 15 bases between them.

The chain uses TRBV19 and TRBJ2-5, with TRBD1 identical over 9 bases. Germline V gives CDR1 LNHDA, CDR2 SQIVND (reference sequence). The junction had 9 bases not matched to a gene; V was cut back by 5 bases and J by 5 bases. CDR3 size: 15 residues. The CDR3 region has the DNA TGTGCCAGTAGTGACCGGACAGGGGCCGGGGAGACCCAGTACTTC. This encodes CASSDRTGAGETQYF.

The rearrangement joins TRBV2 to TRBJ2-1, with 11 bases fitting TRBD2. Germline lookup yields CDR1 SNHLY and CDR2 FYNNEI. With 1 base clipped from V and 10 bases from J, the junction kept 9 bases outside the gene matches. The CDR3 runs 16 residues. The CDR3: CASSEGVAGGPEEQFF. In DNA form, the CDR3 reads TGTGCCAGCAGTGAAGGGGTAGCGGGAGGGCCAGAGGAGCAGTTCTTC.

The CDR3 sequence: CASSVSPLGGTEAFF. The CDR3 DNA follows: TGTGCCAGCAGCGTATCCCCTTTAGGGGGGACTGAAGCTTTCTTT. The V and J genes are TRBV9 and TRBJ1-1; D possibly corresponds to TRBD1 (6 bases). With 1 base removed from V and 5 bases from J, the gap between germline ends came to 15 bases. CDR3 length: 15 residues. In germline, CDR1 is SGDLS, CDR2 YYNGEE.

This chain joins TRBV10-3 and TRBJ1-2, with D maybe TRBD1 (5 bases). The CDR3 has 16 amino acids. The V and J ends lost 3 bases and 1 base respectively, with 15 bases between them. Per germline, CDR1 ENHRY and CDR2 SYGVKD. The CDR3 nucleotides read TGTGCCATCAGTGAAACCAGGGAGAGAGATAACTATGGCTACACCTTC. Encoded protein: CAISETRERDNYGYTF.

This chain connects TRBV27 to TRBJ2-7; D gene ambiguous. This CDR3 has 13 amino acids. Germline V gene data show CDR1 as MNHEY and CDR2 as SMNVEV (reference sequence). V was clipped by 3 bases and J by 3 bases, with 9 bases between them. CDR3 amino acids: CASSFRQYYEQYF. CDR3 nucleotide sequence: TGTGCCAGCAGTTTTCGTCAGTACTACGAGCAGTACTTC.

V usage is TRBV7-6 and J usage is TRBJ1-1, with 7 bases identical to TRBD1. The CDR3 consists of 14 residues. The germline gives CDR1 SGHVS, CDR2 FNYEAQ. V lost 5 bases to trimming and J lost 7 bases; unmatched junction nucleotides: 10. In nucleotides, the CDR3 is TGTGCCAGCAGCGAGACAGACAGGGCCCGTGAAGCTTTCTTT. Its translation: CASSETDRAREAFF.

The DNA of the CDR3 is TGTGCCAGCAGCTTAGACGAGGGGGCCAACGTCCTGACTTTC. It yields the protein CASSLDEGANVLTF. The J gene is TRBJ2-6, the V gene TRBV11-2; no definite D call. Germline loops: CDR1 SGHAT, CDR2 FQNNGV. The ends were cut back, 0 bases at V and 4 bases at J, with 4 bases in the middle. The CDR3 length is 14 residues. The complete variable domain, with remaining parts taken from reference TRBV11-2 and TRBJ2-6, reads EAGVAQSPRYKIIEKRQSVAFWCNPISGHATLYWYQQILGQGPKLLIQFQNNGVVDDSQLPKDRFSAERLKGVDSTLKIQPAKLEDSAVYLCASSLDEGANVLTFGAGSRLTVL.

The chain couples TRBV9 to TRBJ1-2; D call uncertain. The CDR3 runs to 14 residues. The ends were cut back, 3 bases at V and 8 bases at J, with 17 bases in the middle. CDR1 is SGDLS, CDR2 YYNGEE, per germline. CDR3 loop: CASSGGIDPLGYTF. CDR3 DNA sequence: TGTGCCAGCAGCGGTGGGATAGACCCACTAGGCTACACCTTC.

V gene TRBV19 combines with J gene TRBJ2-3, with D perhaps matching TRBD1 or TRBD2 (5 bases each). This CDR3 is 13 amino acids long. Trimming took 3 bases from V and 11 from J, leaving 15 bases between them. Germline V gene sequence: CDR1 LNHDA, CDR2 SQIVND (reference sequence). The DNA of the CDR3 is TGTGCCAGTAGTATTATGGGACCAAGGGAGCAGTATTTT. It translates to CASSIMGPREQYF.